These T cell receptor beta chains were read from a single sample in a study of cytomegalovirus exposure and HLA in healthy donors. Data came from immunoSEQ multiplex PCR; TCRdb stores just in-frame clones and leaves some out. This table has roughly 130,000 clones, 60% to 85% appearing once. Sequenced input: PBMCs. Every receptor here comes from a male donor in good health and CMV-seropositive. Both conserved end residues are part of each CDR3. The D gene is left open where the match is weak.

v_call	d_call	cdr3_aa
TRBV10-3	TRBD2	CAISEGLAGGDTQYF
TRBV7-2	TRBD1	CASSRFPGQGASYNEQFF
TRBV5-4	.	CASSLEGGRNTEAFF
TRBV7-3	TRBD2	CASSFNGGVEEQFF
TRBV28	.	CASSLGAGLDTQYF
TRBV11-2	TRBD1	CASSAWGQGKIGYTF
TRBV11-2	.	CASSLGPLLVHSYEQYF
TRBV6-1	TRBD1	CASRDRGETQYF
TRBV7-2	TRBD1	CASSQRSRGLYEQYF
TRBV19	TRBD2	CASSIGRGDRNEQFF
TRBV10-1	TRBD1	CASSDGQGAFYEQYF
TRBV10-3	.	CAISAGGWGYTF
TRBV6-5	.	CASRGGPPYQPQHF
TRBV4-3	TRBD2	CASSQVGLAGSTDTQYF
TRBV5-1	TRBD1	CASSRDRGLYEQYF
TRBV21-1	.	CASSTHLTGTSFFF
TRBV6-1	TRBD2	CASSWTSNSYEQYF
TRBV7-3	.	CASSLGRGETQYF
TRBV19	TRBD2	CASSVTSGELYEQYF
TRBV18	.	CASSQSRDGYTF
TRBV19	TRBD2	CASRASGGEYNEQFF
TRBV6-5	TRBD1	CASSYSGQAGGQPQHF
TRBV7-2	TRBD1	CASSPWTGSYGYTF
TRBV28	.	CASQRLVGSYNEQFF
TRBV5-6	.	CASSFRHNAHNEQFF
TRBV6-5	TRBD1	CASQGSGGPHEQYF
TRBV7-2	TRBD2	CASSLVLAGGSYEQYF
TRBV11-2	TRBD1	CASRTGVTNTGELFF
TRBV2	TRBD2	CASMGLAGGYEQYF